Listed below are T cell receptor beta chains from one sample, sequenced in a study of T cell responses to AZD1222 COVID-19 vaccine. Sequenced by immunoSEQ multiplex PCR; TCRdb stores in-frame clones only, minus some. The repertoire has about 55,000 clones, 70% to 90% of them found once; the top ten carry about 3.9%. Sequenced material: peripheral blood, taken on day 0 of AZD1222 vaccination. These receptors were collected from an adult in good health. Each CDR3 is given with its conserved first and last residue. Fields, in order: clone size, D gene, J gene, V gene, CDR3 DNA, CDR3 protein. D genes are given only for firm matches. Clone size is shown for a subset of rows, as once, few, many or a class of expanded clone.

NA | NA | TRBJ1-5 | TRBV9 | TGTGCCAGCAGCGCCACAGGGTCCAATCAGCCCCAGCATTTT | CASSATGSNQPQHF
NA | TRBD1 | TRBJ1-6 | TRBV6-5 | TGTGCCAGCAGTAGGGACAGTTATAATTCACCCCTCCACTTT | CASSRDSYNSPLHF
NA | NA | TRBJ2-7 | TRBV7-8 | TGTGCCAGCAGCTTATCCCCTCGTCCGACGTACTTC | CASSLSPRPTYF
NA | NA | TRBJ2-5 | TRBV6-1 | TGTGCCAGCAGTGAAGCGAATACCCAAGGCTCCCAGTACTTC | CASSEANTQGSQYF
NA | NA | TRBJ1-5 | TRBV25-1 | TGTGCCAGCAGTAGAAGCAATCAGCCCCAGCATTTT | CASSRSNQPQHF
NA | NA | TRBJ1-2 | TRBV5-1 | TGCGCCAGCAGCTTGGAGGACGGAACCGGGGGACGCTATGGCTACACCTTC | CASSLEDGTGGRYGYTF
NA | NA | TRBJ1-5 | TRBV7-2 | TGTGCCAGCAGCTTAGCGGTACGGCAGCCCCAGCATTTT | CASSLAVRQPQHF
NA | TRBD1 | TRBJ1-1 | TRBV5-1 | TGCGCCAGCAGCACAGGACAGGGGTTGAGCACTGAAGCTTTCTTT | CASSTGQGLSTEAFF
NA | NA | TRBJ2-7 | TRBV5-4 | TGTGCCAGCAGCTCCGCGCCACGGGACCCCTCCTACGAGCAGTACTTC | CASSSAPRDPSYEQYF
NA | NA | TRBJ2-1 | TRBV19 | TGTGCCAGTACCGGACCCCGGACTAAGCAGTTCTTC | CASTGPRTKQFF
once | NA | TRBJ1-5 | TRBV5-1 | TGCGCCAGCAGCTTGGGAGGGGTAAATGGTCAGCCCCAGCATTTT | CASSLGGVNGQPQHF
NA | NA | TRBJ2-3 | TRBV7-3 | TGTGCCAGCAGCGGCGGACAGAGCACAGATACGCAGTATTTT | CASSGGQSTDTQYF
NA | NA | TRBJ1-1 | TRBV11-1 | TGTGCCAGCAGCTCCCGGGACCGGAGGGCTGAAGCTTTCTTT | CASSSRDRRAEAFF
once | NA | TRBJ1-1 | TRBV6-2/TRBV6-3 | TGTGCCAGCAGCCGAAACGTACAGGGTGAAGCTTTCTTT | CASSRNVQGEAFF
NA | NA | TRBJ1-3 | TRBV7-5 | TGTGTCAGAAGCCCAGGGGAGGGGAACACCATATATTTT | CVRSPGEGNTIYF
NA | TRBD2 | TRBJ2-2 | TRBV20-1 | TGCAGTGCAAGTCTTGCGGGGGCGAACACCGGGGAGCTGTTTTTT | CSASLAGANTGELFF
NA | NA | TRBJ2-2 | TRBV4-1 | TGCGCCAGCAGCGCCCCACGACTGGTAAACACCGGGGAGCTGTTTTTT | CASSAPRLVNTGELFF
NA | NA | TRBJ1-5 | TRBV7-8 | TGTGCCAGCAGCTTCCTGGGGGGAGGAAGACAGCCCCAGCATTTT | CASSFLGGGRQPQHF
NA | NA | TRBJ1-2 | TRBV18 | TGTGCCAGCTCACCTATGGACTATGGCTACACCTTC | CASSPMDYGYTF
NA | TRBD2 | TRBJ2-1 | TRBV4-3 | TGCGCCAGCAGCCAAGATTCCAGCGGCCTAGCGGGGGGGCCCCTCTTCTACAATGAGCAGTTCTTC | CASSQDSSGLAGGPLFYNEQFF
NA | NA | TRBJ1-1 | TRBV12-5 | TGTGCTAGTGGCCTCCAACAGAACACTGAAGCTTTCTTT | CASGLQQNTEAFF
NA | NA | TRBJ2-5 | TRBV5-4 | TGTGCCAGCAGCTTGGGAGGTGGTGCCGAGACCCAGTACTTC | CASSLGGGAETQYF
NA | NA | TRBJ1-1 | TRBV11-2 | TGTGCCAGCAGCTTAGAAGTCATTTTAAACACTGAAGCTTTCTTT | CASSLEVILNTEAFF
few | TRBD1 | TRBJ1-4 | TRBV6-1 | TGTGCCAGCAGTGAAGGACAGGGGCATGAAAAACTGTTTTTT | CASSEGQGHEKLFF
NA | NA | TRBJ2-7 | TRBV18 | TGTGCCAGCTCACCTACAAGGTCCTTATACGAGCAGTACTTC | CASSPTRSLYEQYF
NA | TRBD2 | TRBJ2-3 | TRBV7-6 | TGTGCCAGCAGCTTGCCGGCGGCGACTAGCGGGGTACCCCCGTCGGATACGCAGTATTTT | CASSLPAATSGVPPSDTQYF
NA | TRBD1 | TRBJ1-2 | TRBV5-4 | TGTGCCAGCAGCCCCGGACAGGGGGGGACCTATGGCTACACCTTC | CASSPGQGGTYGYTF
NA | NA | TRBJ2-5 | TRBV27 | TGTGCCAGCAGTTTAGGCAGGGCGGGAGAGACCCAGTACTTC | CASSLGRAGETQYF
NA | NA | TRBJ1-2 | TRBV7-2 | TGTGCCAGCAGCTTCGCACAGCACTATGGCTACACCTTC | CASSFAQHYGYTF
NA | TRBD1 | TRBJ2-1 | TRBV3-1/TRBV3-2 | TGTGCCAGCAGCCAATCCAAGGGGCAGGGACAGGACAATGAGCAGTTCTTC | CASSQSKGQGQDNEQFF
NA | NA | TRBJ2-1 | TRBV7-2 | TGTGCCAGCAGCTTACTGAGGGGCCACAATGAGCAGTTCTTC | CASSLLRGHNEQFF
once | NA | TRBJ1-3 | TRBV10-3 | TGTGCCATCAGTGAGGGGCCAGCCTCTGGAAACACCATATATTTT | CAISEGPASGNTIYF
NA | TRBD1 | TRBJ1-3 | TRBV5-1 | TGCGCCAGCAGCGTTACAGGGGGCTCTGGAAACACCATATATTTT | CASSVTGGSGNTIYF
once | NA | TRBJ1-4 | TRBV18 | TGTGCCAGCTCACCCCGAGGTGAAAAACTGTTTTTT | CASSPRGEKLFF
once | NA | TRBJ1-1 | TRBV11-2 | TGTGCCAGCCAATCAAGGAGGGCAAACACTGAAGCTTTCTTT | CASQSRRANTEAFF